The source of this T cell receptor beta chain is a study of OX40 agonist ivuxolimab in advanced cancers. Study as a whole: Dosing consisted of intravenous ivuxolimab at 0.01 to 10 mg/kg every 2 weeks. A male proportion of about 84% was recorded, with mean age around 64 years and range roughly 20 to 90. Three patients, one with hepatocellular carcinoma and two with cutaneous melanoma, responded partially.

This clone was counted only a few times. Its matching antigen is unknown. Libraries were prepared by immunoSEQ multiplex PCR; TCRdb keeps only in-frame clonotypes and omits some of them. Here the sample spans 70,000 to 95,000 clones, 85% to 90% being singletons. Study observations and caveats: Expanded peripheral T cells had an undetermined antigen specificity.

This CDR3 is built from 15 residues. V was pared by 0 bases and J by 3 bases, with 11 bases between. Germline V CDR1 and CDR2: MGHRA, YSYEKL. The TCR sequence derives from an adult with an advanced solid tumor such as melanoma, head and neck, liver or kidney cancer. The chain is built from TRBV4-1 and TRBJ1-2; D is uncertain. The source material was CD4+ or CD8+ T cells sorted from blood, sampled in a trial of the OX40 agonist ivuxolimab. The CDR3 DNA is TGCGCCAGCAGCCAAGATTTGAGGGCGGACTATGGCTACACCTTC. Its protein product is CASSQDLRADYGYTF.